What follows describes a single T cell receptor (beta chain). The same CDR3 arises from other DNA sequences in this sample as well. Clones were read by immunoSEQ multiplex PCR, and TCRdb kept only the in-frame ones, dropping some. This repertoire shows about 220,000 clones, almost 85% found once; its top ten account for about 2.5%. The V end lost 3 bases, the J end lost 2 bases, and 13 bases lay between the germline ends. The CDR3 sequence is 15 residues long. CDR1 and CDR2 from the germline V gene are LNHDA and SQIVND (reference sequence). This record belongs to a study of blood T cell repertoires in COVID-19. Across the whole study: Some COVID-19 samples were acute and others convalescent; all came from the United States, Italy and Spain. PBMCs, B-cell-depleted T cells, or T cells were the source of the cDNA or gDNA that made up the material.

Material: peripheral blood. The chain couples TRBV19 to TRBJ1-2, with D unresolved. The TCR originated in a woman aged 70-85 years with COVID-19, enrolled during active disease. Here the CDR3 reads CASSIGPGNNYGYTF. CDR3 DNA: TGTGCCAGTAGTATTGGGCCGGGGAACAACTATGGCTACACCTTC. Supplemented by reference TRBV19 and TRBJ1-2, the full variable domain reads DGGITQSPKYLFRKEGQNVTLSCEQNLNHDAMYWYRQDPGQGLRLIYYSQIVNDFQKGDIAEGYSVSREKKESFPLTVTSAQKNPTAFYLCASSIGPGNNYGYTFGSGTRLTVV.